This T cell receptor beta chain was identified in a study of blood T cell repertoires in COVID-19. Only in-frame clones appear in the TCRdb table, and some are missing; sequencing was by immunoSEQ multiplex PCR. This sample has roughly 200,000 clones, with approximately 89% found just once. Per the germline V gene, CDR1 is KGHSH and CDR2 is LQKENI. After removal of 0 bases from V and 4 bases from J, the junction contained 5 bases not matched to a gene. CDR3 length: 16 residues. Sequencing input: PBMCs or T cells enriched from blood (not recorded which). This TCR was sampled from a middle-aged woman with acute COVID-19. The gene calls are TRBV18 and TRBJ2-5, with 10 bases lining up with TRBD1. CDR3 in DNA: TGTGCCAGCTCACCACCGACAGGGGGCATAGGAGAGACCCAGTACTTC. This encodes CASSPPTGGIGETQYF.